The rows below give T cell receptor beta chains drawn from one sample of a study of blood T cell repertoires in COVID-19. Profiling relied on immunoSEQ multiplex PCR, and the TCRdb table lists in-frame clones only, not all of them. Here the sample spans roughly 220,000 clones, 65% to 90% being singletons. What was sequenced was peripheral blood. The receptors were gathered from a man older than 75 with acute or convalescent COVID-19. Both conserved end residues are part of each CDR3. D genes are given only for firm matches. The size entry is marked missing in some rows and otherwise reads once, few, many or a size class.

CDR3 length	clone size	V gene	J gene	D gene	CDR3 DNA	CDR3 protein
17	.	TRBV6-1	TRBJ2-1	.	TGTGCCAGCAGTGAAACGTTGCCCGCAGGGTGGAAGAATGAGCAGTTCTTC	CASSETLPAGWKNEQFF
12	.	TRBV19	TRBJ2-2	.	TGTGCCAGTAGCCTCGGTGGCGGGGAGCTGTTTTTT	CASSLGGGELFF
15	.	TRBV5-8	TRBJ1-1	TRBD1	TGTGCCAGCAGCTTCCTACAGGGGATGAACACTGAAGCTTTCTTT	CASSFLQGMNTEAFF
14	.	TRBV7-9	TRBJ2-2	TRBD1	TGTGCCAGCAACGGACAGGTGAACACCGGGGAGCTGTTTTTT	CASNGQVNTGELFF
14	.	TRBV10-3	TRBJ2-1	.	TGTGCCATCAGTGTGCTGGAGGGCTACAATGAGCAGTTCTTC	CAISVLEGYNEQFF
16	.	TRBV7-8	TRBJ2-5	TRBD1	TGTGCCAGCAGCCTCCCCCGGGGACAGTACCAAGAGACCCAGTACTTC	CASSLPRGQYQETQYF
13	.	TRBV11-2	TRBJ1-1	TRBD1	TGTGCCAGCAGCCGGAACAGGGGCGCTGAAGCTTTCTTT	CASSRNRGAEAFF
14	.	TRBV7-9	TRBJ2-5	.	TGTGCCAGCAGCCCCCACAGGAACCAAGAGACCCAGTACTTC	CASSPHRNQETQYF
15	.	TRBV3-1/TRBV3-2	TRBJ2-7	TRBD2	TGTGCCAGCAGCCCAGGTTCGGGACTAGACTACGAGCAGTACTTC	CASSPGSGLDYEQYF
16	.	TRBV7-9	TRBJ2-3	TRBD2	TGTGCCAGCAGCTCCCGGACTAGCGGGCACACAGATACGCAGTATTTT	CASSSRTSGHTDTQYF
14	.	TRBV6-5	TRBJ1-1	TRBD1	TGTGCCAGCAAGGGCCGGACAGGGAGCACTGAAGCTTTCTTT	CASKGRTGSTEAFF
15	few	TRBV10-2	TRBJ2-5	TRBD2	TGCGCCAGCAGTGAGTCGGTAGCGGGAAGAGAGACCCAGTACTTC	CASSESVAGRETQYF
15	.	TRBV6-5	TRBJ1-1	.	TGTGCCAGCAGTTACTCGTTTCAGGGCGGCACTGAAGCTTTCTTT	CASSYSFQGGTEAFF
15	once	TRBV9	TRBJ2-1	TRBD2	TGTGCCAGCAGCCGACTAGCGGGAGGGGGGGATGAGCAGTTCTTC	CASSRLAGGGDEQFF
15	.	TRBV4-1	TRBJ2-4	.	TGCGCCAGCAGCCAAACGGAGCGGACTGAAAACATTCAGTACTTC	CASSQTERTENIQYF
16	.	TRBV27	TRBJ1-4	TRBD1	TGTGCCAGCAGTCCCCGGACAGGGGCAACTAATGAAAAACTGTTTTTT	CASSPRTGATNEKLFF
17	.	TRBV7-2	TRBJ2-6	.	TGTGCCAGCAGCTTACAGGGGCCCAGCGGTGGGGCCAACGTCCTGACTTTC	CASSLQGPSGGANVLTF
17	.	TRBV11-3	TRBJ1-6	TRBD1	TGTGCCAGCAGCCCAGGTGGTAGGGGACAGGGGAATTCACCCCTCCACTTT	CASSPGGRGQGNSPLHF
13	.	TRBV2	TRBJ1-1	TRBD1	TGTGCCACTGGGACAGTAAGGGGCACTGAAGCTTTCTTT	CATGTVRGTEAFF
13	.	TRBV5-1	TRBJ1-1	.	TGCGCCAGCAGCCCTGGGCCTTACACTGAAGCTTTCTTT	CASSPGPYTEAFF
14	.	TRBV2	TRBJ2-1	.	TGTGCCAGCAGAGGCCCCTCAGGGGGGAATGAGCAGTTCTTC	CASRGPSGGNEQFF
15	.	TRBV7-2	TRBJ2-1	.	TGTGCCAGCAGCTTTGACTTTAGCTCCTACAATGAGCAGTTCTTC	CASSFDFSSYNEQFF